This TCR beta chain was found in a study of T cells in tumors after PD-1 blockade. Some clones are missing from TCRdb's copy, which holds only in-frame ones; the method was immunoSEQ multiplex PCR. This table holds tens of thousands of clones, over 75% found once. Trimming removed 5 bases from V and 6 bases from J; junction bases left unmatched: 8. CDR1 is SGDLS, CDR2 YYNGEE, per germline. CDR3 size: 14 residues. This chain uses TRBV9 with TRBJ2-3; 8 nucleotides line up with TRBD2. This receptor was obtained from a human donor with basal cell carcinoma. Sequences were derived from PBMCs, sampled before anti-PD-1 treatment. Here the CDR3 reads CASSGGREVDTQYF. The CDR3 nucleotides read TGTGCCAGCAGTGGGGGGCGGGAGGTGGATACGCAGTATTTT.